This TCR beta chain was documented in a study of T cell changes during pregnancy in multiple sclerosis. This CDR3 has 12 amino acids. Germline loops: CDR1 GTSNPN, CDR2 SVGIG (reference sequence). Deletions cut 0 bases from V and 5 bases from J, with 7 bases between. The data were produced by immunoSEQ multiplex PCR, yet TCRdb's version contains in-frame clones alone and is incomplete. This table holds fewer than 60,000 clones, roughly 90% found once. Sequences were derived from CD4+ T cells from peripheral blood mononuclear cells, sampled after pregnancy. V is TRBV30 and J is TRBJ2-5; D remains unclear. The clonotype comes from a female donor with multiple sclerosis, enrolled in a pregnancy study. The CDR3 region has the DNA TGTGCCTGGAGTGTAAGAGTGGAGACCCAGTACTTC. It is translated as CAWSVRVETQYF.